This TCR beta chain emerged from a study of shared clonotypes between healthy human individuals. Study-wide findings and caveats: The donor pool, a small one, limited the genetic and exposure-history diversity represented. In contrast to clonotypes shared by all four donors, non-shared clonotypes had lower generation probabilities.

Trimming took 8 bases from V and 2 from J, leaving 13 bases between them. CDR1 is ENHRY, CDR2 SYGVKD, per germline. This CDR3 comprises 13 residues. TCRdb keeps only in-frame clones here, not all; method: immunoSEQ multiplex PCR. Here the sample spans roughly 500,000 clones, roughly 95% being singletons. For this clone: The antigen is unknown.

The sequenced sample consisted of naive CD4+ T cells sorted from blood. Noted subset: CD45RA+ positively selected. The TCR was taken from a woman aged 25 to 39 in good health. The chain carries TRBV10-3 and TRBJ2-7, with D possibly matching TRBD2 (6 bases). In DNA, the CDR3 is TGTGCCATCGGGGACGGGGGTGCCTACGAGCAGTACTTC. Amino acid sequence: CAIGDGGAYEQYF.